The 22 T cell receptor beta chains below all came from one sample that was sequenced in a study of HIV-infected children after antiretroviral therapy interruption. RNA-based 3' RACE libraries used unique molecular identifiers. TCRdb ran MiXCR on the 3' RACE reads and lists one entry per CDR3 protein. This table has approximately 15,000 distinct CDR3 sequences, less than 3.5% appearing once. Documented treatment: PENTA 11 planned treatment interruption arm or continuous ART arm. Here the sequenced sample was CD45RO+ CD8+ T cells from PBMCs, pooled from several time points, taken from a donor given antiretroviral therapy, either interrupted or continuous. The sample's subset: memory CD8+ CD45RO+ CD45RA- T cells. The receptors were sampled from a pool of human donors with HIV.

This clonotype is judged medium-sized. The V call is TRBV10-3, the J call TRBJ2-1; D ambiguous. Trimming took off 10 bases at V and 8 bases at J, with 15 bases between the two ends. Germline-derived CDR1 and CDR2 are ENHRY and SYGVKD. This CDR3 region has 12 residues. CDR3 protein: CATSPMAYEQFF. DNA of the CDR3: TGTGCCACCTCCCCTATGGCGTATGAGCAGTTCTTC.

This clonotype ranks as medium-sized. The chain recombines TRBV11-1 with TRBJ2-1; 7 bases match TRBD1. CDR3 length equals 16 residues. Looked up from germline, CDR1 is SGHAT and CDR2 is FQDESV (reference sequence). V was pared by 1 base and J by 1 base, with 4 bases of the junction left unmatched. CDR3 in amino acids: CASSLDDRVSYNEQFF. Written as DNA, the CDR3 is TGTGCCAGCAGCTTAGACGACAGGGTATCCTACAATGAGCAGTTCTTC.

This clonotype was detected ten times or more. The genes are TRBV7-8 and TRBJ2-1; D is undetermined. Germline V gene lookup returns CDR1 SGHVS and CDR2 FQNEAQ. V lost 1 base and J lost 7, with 14 bases in between. The CDR3 sequence is 15 residues long. The CDR3 region has the DNA TGTGCCAGCAGCTTAGGGGGTCAACTTCTGAATGAGCAGTTCTTC. It encodes CASSLGGQLLNEQFF.

This chain links TRBV20-1 with TRBJ2-1, with D unresolved. The CDR3 runs to 17 residues. V was pared by 6 bases and J by 5 bases, with 26 bases between. Germline values: CDR1 DFQATT, CDR2 SNEGSKA (reference sequence). This CDR3 reads CSANPPFGVLSDNEQFF. The CDR3 DNA sequence: TGCAGTGCGAACCCCCCTTTTGGGGTGCTCTCTGACAATGAGCAGTTCTTC.

The table lists this clonotype with many counts. The rearrangement links TRBV28 to TRBJ2-7, with a possible D match to TRBD1 (6 bases). The germline CDR1 and CDR2 sequences are MDHEN and SYDVKM. The CDR3 is made up of 13 amino acids. Trimming removed 3 bases from V and 4 bases from J, with 10 bases in between. This CDR3 reads CASSLGRGYEQYF. The CDR3 region has the DNA TGTGCCAGCAGTTTGGGCAGGGGTTACGAGCAGTACTTC.

The sample holds many counts of this clonotype. This chain links TRBV14 with TRBJ1-1; no reliable D call. The CDR3 extends over 12 amino acids. The germline gives CDR1 SGHDN, CDR2 FVKESK. Trimming left V 2 bases short and J 1 base short, with 2 bases between. The CDR3 DNA reads as TGTGCCAGCAGCCAAAAGAACACTGAAGCTTTCTTT. Encoded protein: CASSQKNTEAFF.

In its sample, this clonotype was seen many times. The V call is TRBV6-2 or TRBV6-3, the J call TRBJ2-7; D is unclear. In germline, CDR1 is MNHEY, CDR2 SVGEGT. Trimming took 4 bases from V and 6 from J, leaving 10 bases between them. CDR3 length: 12 amino acids. CDR3 coding DNA: TGTGCCAGCAGTTCCTACAGAGGCGAGCAGTACTTC. It is translated as CASSSYRGEQYF.

The sample holds many counts of this clonotype. V usage is TRBV20-1 and J usage is TRBJ2-3; TRBD2 matches 8 bases. This CDR3 has 14 residues. Per the germline V gene, CDR1 is DFQATT and CDR2 is SNEGSKA (reference sequence). J lost 3 bases, V lost 1 base, and 3 bases had no gene match. Here the CDR3 reads CSARGAGETDTQYF. Here the CDR3 DNA reads TGCAGTGCTAGAGGAGCGGGGGAGACAGATACGCAGTATTTT.

The sample holds many counts of this clonotype. The rearrangement joins TRBV4-2 to TRBJ2-1, with TRBD2 identical over 10 bases. The CDR3 extends over 16 amino acids. CDR1 is LGHNA, CDR2 YNFKEQ, per germline. The V segment lost 0 bases and the J segment 9 bases; nucleotides outside the gene matches: 8. CDR3 sequence reads: CASSQDGSGGATEQFF. The CDR3 nucleotides read TGTGCCAGCAGCCAAGATGGAAGCGGGGGGGCGACTGAGCAGTTCTTC.

About this clonotype: A read error is possible here, since a much larger clone lies one base away. The chain is built from TRBV21-1 and TRBJ1-4. TRBV21-1 is a recognized pseudogene. This CDR3 has 13 residues. CDR3 DNA sequence: TGTGCCAGCAGCGAAGTCTGGTTTAGAAAACTGTTTTTT. Its protein is CASSEVWFRKLFF.

Ten or more counts support this clonotype. V gene TRBV6-2 or TRBV6-3 combines with J gene TRBJ2-7; D is ambiguous. Germline V lookup: CDR1 MNHEY, CDR2 SVGEGT. Deletions cut 4 bases from V and 0 bases from J, with 10 bases between. The CDR3 consists of 14 residues. The CDR3 bases are TGTGCCAGCAGTTCCGAAGGCCCCTCCTACGAGCAGTACTTC. Protein sequence: CASSSEGPSYEQYF.

The table lists this clonotype with many counts. The chain joins TRBV28 to TRBJ2-3, with 7 bases that match TRBD1. V lost 7 bases, J lost 5 bases, and 12 bases stayed unmatched. The CDR3 is 15 residues long. Per germline, CDR1 MDHEN and CDR2 SYDVKM. This chain's CDR3 is CASTIAGQGVDTQYF. CDR3 nucleotides: TGTGCCAGCACCATCGCAGGGCAGGGGGTAGATACGCAGTATTTT.

The table lists this clonotype with many counts. The V and J genes are TRBV6-2 or TRBV6-3 and TRBJ2-3; possible D gene TRBD2, 5 bases. V was pared by 3 bases and J by 3 bases, with 16 bases between. This CDR3 region has 16 residues. The germline gives CDR1 MNHEY, CDR2 SVGEGT. The CDR3 DNA reads as TGTGCCAGCAGTTATACGGCCTCCCTAGCAACAGATACGCAGTATTTT. This sequence encodes CASSYTASLATDTQYF.

The chain employs TRBV11-2 and TRBJ2-2; TRBD2 is a possible D gene (5 bases). CDR1 and CDR2 (germline): SGHAT, FQNNGV. The CDR3 length is 14 residues. The V end lost 4 bases, the J end lost 7 bases, and 13 bases lay between the germline ends. CDR3 nucleotides: TGTGCCAGCAGCTCGACGGGGTGGGTCGGGGAGCTGTTTTTT. It codes for CASSSTGWVGELFF.

This clonotype has more than one count but fewer than ten. This chain connects TRBV30 to TRBJ1-1; the D gene is possibly TRBD1 (6 bases). Germline V lookup: CDR1 GTSNPN, CDR2 SVGIG (reference sequence). The CDR3 extends over 13 amino acids. V lost 2 bases to trimming and J lost 4 bases, with 11 bases between them. In nucleotides, the CDR3 is TGTGCCTGGAGTTGGGGGGGCGGCACTGAAGCTTTCTTT. This encodes CAWSWGGGTEAFF. The entire variable domain, with the rest obtained from reference TRBV30 and TRBJ1-1, is as follows: SQTIHQWPATLVQPVGSPLSLECTVEGTSNPNLYWYRQAAGRGLQLLFYSVGIGQISSEVPQNLSASRPQDRQFILSSKKLLLSDSGFYLCAWSWGGGTEAFFGQGTRLTVV.

This clonotype has ten or more counts. This chain links TRBV20-1 with TRBJ2-1, with D uncertain. Germline CDR1 is DFQATT and CDR2 is SNEGSKA (reference sequence). V lost 0 bases to trimming and J lost 4 bases, with 13 bases between them. The CDR3 covers 15 residues. The chain's CDR3 is CSARDPALDYNEQFF. As DNA, the CDR3 is TGCAGTGCTAGAGATCCCGCCCTAGATTACAATGAGCAGTTCTTC.

This clonotype was recorded many times. The V and J genes are TRBV6-5 and TRBJ2-7; D uncertain. This CDR3 has 11 residues. Per the germline V gene, CDR1 is MNHEY and CDR2 is SVGAGI. V shed 4 bases and J shed 5 bases, with 6 bases lying between them. The DNA for the CDR3 is TGTGCCAGCAGTTCGGAGAACGAGCAGTACTTC. Its protein product is CASSSENEQYF.

This clonotype was recorded many times. This sequence joins TRBV2 and TRBJ1-2; D remains unclear. From germline, CDR1 is SNHLY and CDR2 FYNNEI. The CDR3 has 13 amino acids. Trimming pared 11 bases from V and 4 bases from J, leaving 17 bases between. As DNA, the CDR3 is TGTGCCGCTCCTGGGCGCCGGATCTATGGCTACACCTTC. This gives the protein CAAPGRRIYGYTF.

This clonotype was detected ten times or more. The rearrangement uses TRBV7-8 and TRBJ1-1; weak D call: TRBD1 (5 bases). The CDR3 loop spans 15 amino acids. In germline, CDR1 is SGHVS, CDR2 FQNEAQ. Trimming cost V 5 bases and J 7 bases, with 20 bases left between them. CDR3 sequence (DNA): TGTGCCAGCAGCGAAGAGACTCAGGGCTGGATTGAAGCTTTCTTT. Protein sequence: CASSEETQGWIEAFF.

This clonotype was counted at least ten times. The genes are TRBV7-9 and TRBJ2-7, with 7 bases lining up with TRBD2. V lost 5 bases to trimming and J lost 1 base; unmatched junction nucleotides: 8. This CDR3 spans 15 amino acids. Germline lookup yields CDR1 SEHNR and CDR2 FQNEAQ (reference sequence). The CDR3 DNA reads as TGTGCCAGCAGCCCCACTAGCGCCGGTTCCTACGAGCAGTACTTC. Protein product: CASSPTSAGSYEQYF.

Many counts were recorded for this clonotype. The CDR3 region is CASKGPGPSYEQYF. The CDR3, as DNA: TGTGCCAGCAAAGGGCCAGGCCCTTCCTACGAGCAGTACTTC. V is TRBV28 and J is TRBJ2-7; no reliable D call. The CDR3 totals 14 residues. Trimming shortened V by 7 bases and J by 1 base, and 14 bases separated the two germline ends. Germline V CDR1 and CDR2: MDHEN, SYDVKM.

This clonotype has at least ten counts. The V gene is TRBV15, the J gene TRBJ2-2, with D perhaps matching TRBD1 or TRBD2 (6 bases each). In germline, CDR1 is LNHNV, CDR2 YYDKDF (reference sequence). The CDR3 is 18 amino acids. The germline V and J ends were trimmed by 7 bases and 7 bases, with 28 bases remaining between them. The CDR3: CATTLGGLSWGSDGELFF. The CDR3 bases are TGTGCCACCACCTTAGGGGGACTTAGTTGGGGAAGCGACGGGGAGCTGTTTTTT. Full variable domain (rest looked up from reference TRBV15 and TRBJ2-2): DAMVIQNPRYQVTQFGKPVTLSCSQTLNHNVMYWYQQKSSQAPKLLFHYYDKDFNNEADTPDNFQSRRPNTSFCFLDIRSPGLGDTAMYLCATTLGGLSWGSDGELFFGEGSRLTVL.